The source of this T cell receptor beta chain is a study of human T cells and chemical hapten exposure. Described time point: pre-sensitization, week 0. Treatment specified: therapeutic diphenylcyclopropenone sensitization with weekly scalp DPC. Phlebotomy was performed prior to application of every patch test. Donation of samples came from alopecia patients who were 18 to 70 years old and suitable for DPC. Blood, whole and unfractionated, served as the source for total RNA extraction. TCRdb passed the RACE reads through MiXCR, listing each CDR3 protein once. The table has roughly 38,000 distinct CDR3 sequences, around an eighth seen once. This CDR3 is 15 amino acids long. J gave up 4 bases and V 5 bases, and 11 bases lay outside the gene matches. Germline CDR1 and CDR2: MDHEN and SYDVKM.

This chain connects TRBV28 to TRBJ2-7; 7 nucleotides agree with TRBD1. The source material was whole blood, sampled in connection with sensitization to the hapten diphenylcyclopropenone (DPC). This sequence originates from a young woman with alopecia areata. Some clones in this sample may be carry-over from other donors' samples. The CDR3 DNA reads as TGTGCCAGCAGTCTAACAGGACAGGTCCGGTACGAGCAGTACTTC. Its translation: CASSLTGQVRYEQYF.